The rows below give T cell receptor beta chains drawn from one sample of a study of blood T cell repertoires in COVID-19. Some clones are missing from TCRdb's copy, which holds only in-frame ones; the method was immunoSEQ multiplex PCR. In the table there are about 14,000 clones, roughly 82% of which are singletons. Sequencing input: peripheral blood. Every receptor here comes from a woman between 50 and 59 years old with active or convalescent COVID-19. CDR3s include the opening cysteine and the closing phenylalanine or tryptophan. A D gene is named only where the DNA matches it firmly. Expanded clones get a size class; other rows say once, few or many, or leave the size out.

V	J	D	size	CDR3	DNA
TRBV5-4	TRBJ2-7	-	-	CASSLAQGVSYEQYF	TGTGCCAGCAGCTTGGCCCAGGGTGTCTCCTACGAGCAGTACTTC
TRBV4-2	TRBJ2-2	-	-	CASSQVGPGSGTGELFF	TGTGCCAGCAGCCAAGTAGGTCCGGGGAGTGGGACCGGGGAGCTGTTTTTT
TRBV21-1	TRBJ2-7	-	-	CASTSPASGGKFPTYEQYF	TGTGCCAGCACCTCCCCTGCGAGCGGGGGGAAGTTCCCCACCTACGAGCAGTACTTC
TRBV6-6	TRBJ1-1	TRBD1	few	CASRKDRGRSEAFF	TGTGCCAGCAGAAAGGACAGGGGAAGGTCTGAAGCTTTCTTT
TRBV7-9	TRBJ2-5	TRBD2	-	CASRSSGAQETQYF	TGTGCCAGCAGGTCTAGCGGGGCCCAAGAGACCCAGTACTTC
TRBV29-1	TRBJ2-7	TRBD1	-	CSVEEWTGSDYEQYF	TGCAGCGTTGAAGAGTGGACAGGCAGCGACTACGAGCAGTACTTC
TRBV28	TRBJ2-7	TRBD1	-	CASTTILRGTGASYEQYF	TGTGCCAGCACTACCATCCTCCGGGGGACAGGGGCGTCTTACGAGCAGTACTTC
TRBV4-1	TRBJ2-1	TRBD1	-	CASSQGPGTGYNEQFF	TGCGCCAGCAGCCAAGGACCCGGGACAGGGTACAATGAGCAGTTCTTC
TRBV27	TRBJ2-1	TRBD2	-	CASSVYGTSLEQFF	TGTGCCAGCAGTGTCTACGGGACTAGCCTTGAGCAGTTCTTC
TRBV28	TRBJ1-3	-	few	CASSFARFSGNTIYF	TGTGCCAGCAGTTTTGCGCGTTTCTCTGGAAACACCATATATTTT
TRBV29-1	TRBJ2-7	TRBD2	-	CSVVSGRAYEQYF	TGCAGCGTTGTGAGCGGGAGAGCCTACGAGCAGTACTTC
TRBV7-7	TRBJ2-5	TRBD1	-	CASSKGQRWGETQYF	TGTGCTAGCAGCAAGGGACAGCGATGGGGAGAGACCCAGTACTTC
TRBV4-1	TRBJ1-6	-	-	CASSQHPGTFIYNSPLHF	TGCGCCAGCAGCCAACATCCCGGGACATTCATCTATAATTCACCCCTCCACTTT
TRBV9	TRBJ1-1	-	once	CASRLPPTEAFF	TGTGCCAGCAGGCTACCCCCCACTGAAGCTTTCTTT
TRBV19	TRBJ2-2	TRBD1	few	CASSIGTGGPGELFF	TGTGCCAGTAGTATAGGAACAGGGGGACCCGGGGAGCTGTTTTTT